Here is one T cell receptor beta chain with its context. Antigen: not known. Using its own MiXCR run on the 5' RACE reads, TCRdb lists one record per CDR3 protein. The data contain more than 75,000 distinct CDR3 sequences, around 14% of them singletons. The sample comes from a study of T-cell memory formation after mild COVID-19. The CDR3 length is 15 residues. Germline CDR1 SGHDN, CDR2 FVKESK. Trimming cost V 4 bases and J 3 bases; bases outside gene matches: 4. Findings and limits, study-wide: The study found contracting CD4+ clones mainly in CM and EM and contracting CD8+ clones in EMRA. CD4+ bias marked clones expanding day 15 to 37, unlike balanced contracting clones.

Sequenced: PBMCs or a T cell subset sorted from them (not recorded which). The chain is built from TRBV14 and TRBJ2-7; 12 bases align to TRBD1. The sequence came from an adult woman who had mild COVID-19 (a few samples of this study predate the infection). Cell type and time point are not known. CDR3 region: CASSLGTGGIYEQYF. CDR3 DNA: TGTGCCAGCAGCCTCGGGACAGGGGGCATCTACGAGCAGTACTTC.